These 10 T cell receptor beta chains were sequenced from one sample in a study of radiotherapy plus CTLA-4 blockade in lung cancer (dated 2018 in TCRdb). Receptor amplification or capture employed the immunoSEQ multiplex PCR assay. The clones in this table, taken by TCRdb from immuneACCESS, are in-frame only. Not every clone is retained; where verified, under half of the shortfall comes from an unresolved V gene, and the cause of the rest is unknown. This sample gives about 100,000 clones in total; roughly four fifths of them show up just once. Clones ranked in the top ten supply 0.84% of the sample. Material: peripheral blood, obtained from a patient treated with radiotherapy plus ipilimumab. The receptors shown here come from a human donor with non-small cell lung cancer who had stable disease on radiotherapy plus ipilimumab.

In this sample, this clone turned up a few times. The chain recombines TRBV21-1 with TRBJ2-4; TRBD1, the table's D call, lacks a check against the DNA. TRBV21-1 constitutes a pseudogene. The CDR3 extends over 13 amino acids. The CDR3 region is CASRGAVKNIQYF. The CDR3 DNA reads TGTGCCAGCAGAGGGGCTGTTAAAAACATTCAGTACTTC.

CDR3 bases: TGCGCCAGCAGCGGAGGTGGGGGCTCTGGAAACACCATATATTTT. Protein: CASSGGGGSGNTIYF. The chain recombines TRBV5-1 with TRBJ1-3; TRBD1 might be the D (5 bases). V was shortened by 4 bases and J by 0 bases, with 11 bases between the two germline ends. Germline assignment: CDR1 SGHRS and CDR2 YFSETQ. The CDR3 runs to 15 residues.

The chain recombines TRBV5-1 with TRBJ2-5, with D possibly matching TRBD2 (5 bases). CDR1 is SGHRS and CDR2 is YFSETQ in the germline V gene. Between the trimmed V and J ends, which lost 5 bases and 5 bases, there was a span of 22 bases. The CDR3 extends over 16 amino acids. In DNA form, the CDR3 reads TGCGCCAGCAGGGCGGCCCAGCTGGTGGAGGTGGAGACCCAGTACTTC. This sequence encodes CASRAAQLVEVETQYF.

CDR3 nucleotides: TGTGCCAGCAGCCTATCCGGGACAGCGGATACGCAGTATTTT. Protein product: CASSLSGTADTQYF. This sequence joins TRBV9 and TRBJ2-3; TRBD1 matches at 7 bases. This CDR3 comprises 14 residues. V trimming: 4 bases; J trimming: 6 bases; junction bases outside the gene matches: 8. Germline assignment: CDR1 SGDLS and CDR2 YYNGEE.

The chain couples TRBV2 to TRBJ2-5; D might be TRBD1 or TRBD2, each matching 7 bases. Germline V CDR1 and CDR2: SNHLY, FYNNEI. V was clipped by 10 bases and J by 1 base, with 19 bases between them. This CDR3 comprises 15 residues. CDR3 DNA sequence: TGTGCCACTCAGGGGGTAGCGGGCTTCCAAGAGACCCAGTACTTC. Translating gives CATQGVAGFQETQYF.

This rearrangement joins TRBV10-3 to TRBJ2-3, with no clear D. Germline lookup yields CDR1 ENHRY and CDR2 SYGVKD. Deletions cut 8 bases from V and 1 base from J, with 1 base between. This CDR3 region has 10 residues. The CDR3 reads CAIGTDTQYF. In DNA form, the CDR3 reads TGTGCCATCGGCACAGATACGCAGTATTTT.

J is TRBJ2-7 and V is TRBV5-1; 11 bases map to TRBD2. The V segment lost 5 bases and the J segment 2 bases; nucleotides outside the gene matches: 6. This CDR3 has 15 amino acids. Germline V lookup: CDR1 SGHRS, CDR2 YFSETQ. CDR3 bases: TGCGCCAGCAGACCCACTAGCGGGGGTCCCTACGAGCAGTACTTC. It yields the protein CASRPTSGGPYEQYF.

The rearrangement links TRBV30 to TRBJ2-3; D possibly corresponds to TRBD2 (6 bases). V was pared by 5 bases and J by 0 bases, with 9 bases between. This CDR3 contains 13 residues. Per germline, CDR1 GTSNPN and CDR2 SVGIG (reference sequence). Here the CDR3 DNA reads TGTGCCTGGGGAGGGTTTAGCACAGATACGCAGTATTTT. It yields the protein CAWGGFSTDTQYF.

The rearrangement uses TRBV15 and TRBJ2-7, with a possible D match to TRBD2 (5 bases). V was shortened by 1 base and J by 2 bases, with 9 bases between the two germline ends. The CDR3 contains 14 residues. Germline V lookup: CDR1 LNHNV, CDR2 YYDKDF (reference sequence). CDR3 in DNA: TGTGCCACCAGCAGAGGTGAGACTACCTACGAGCAGTACTTC. Translating gives CATSRGETTYEQYF. Drawing the rest from reference TRBV15 and TRBJ2-7, the complete variable domain is DAMVIQNPRYQVTQFGKPVTLSCSQTLNHNVMYWYQQKSSQAPKLLFHYYDKDFNNEADTPDNFQSRRPNTSFCFLDIRSPGLGDTAMYLCATSRGETTYEQYFGPGTRLTVT.

The chain couples TRBV2 to TRBJ2-1; D remains ambiguous. CDR3 length equals 13 residues. V was shortened by 8 bases and J by 2 bases, with 10 bases between the two germline ends. Germline assignment: CDR1 SNHLY and CDR2 FYNNEI. CDR3 in amino acids: CASQVETYNEQFF. The CDR3 DNA reads as TGTGCCAGCCAAGTCGAGACCTACAATGAGCAGTTCTTC.